A single sample is the source of the 5 T cell receptor beta chains below, sequenced in a study of T cells after yellow fever vaccination. A single record per CDR3 protein comes from TCRdb applying MiXCR to the 5' RACE reads. This sample carries 500,000 to 700,000 distinct CDR3 sequences, roughly 21% of them seen once, and the ten largest clones take approximately 14%. The material was PBMCs, obtained 15 days after the yellow fever booster vaccination. Receptors were obtained from a man aged 25 to 40 who received the YFV17D yellow fever vaccine.

This clonotype was recorded many times. The V call is TRBV20-1, the J call TRBJ2-1; D remains unclear. Germline CDR1 reads DFQATT; CDR2 reads SNEGSKA (reference sequence). Trimming left V 2 bases short and J 7 bases short, with 0 bases between. This CDR3 is built from 9 residues. Here the CDR3 reads CSARNEQFF. In nucleotides, the CDR3 is TGCAGTGCTAGAAATGAGCAGTTCTTC.

This clonotype has just a few counts. The CDR3 DNA sequence: TGTGCCAGCAGTGAAGTGACCGGGGAGCTGTTTTTT. Protein product: CASSEVTGELFF. The chain uses TRBV6-1 and TRBJ2-2; no definite D call. Germline loops: CDR1 MNHNS, CDR2 SASEGT. V was clipped by 1 base and J by 5 bases, with 2 bases between them. CDR3 size: 12 residues.

This clonotype was seen more than once but under ten times. The chain combines TRBV5-4 with TRBJ1-4; 10 bases line up with TRBD1. Trimming at V came to 1 base and at J to 8 bases, leaving 5 bases not matched to a gene. This CDR3 comprises 15 residues. Germline assignment: CDR1 SGHNT and CDR2 YYREEE (reference sequence). The CDR3 region has the DNA TGTGCCAGCAGCTTGCCGACAGGGGGCGAGGAAAAACTGTTTTTT. Translating gives CASSLPTGGEEKLFF.

The genes are TRBV6-1 and TRBJ2-3; TRBD1 matches 10 bases. The CDR3 is made up of 15 amino acids. The V segment lost 7 bases and the J segment 3 bases; nucleotides outside the gene matches: 7. CDR1 and CDR2 (germline): MNHNS, SASEGT. The CDR3 loop is CASTERDRGTDTQYF. For the CDR3, the DNA is TGTGCCAGCACGGAGAGGGACAGGGGAACAGATACGCAGTATTTT.

This clonotype was counted many times. The CDR3 here is CASSAGQVPTDEQFF. CDR3 bases: TGTGCCAGCAGCGCAGGACAGGTCCCCACGGATGAGCAGTTCTTC. This chain joins TRBV9 and TRBJ2-1; 7 bases align to TRBD1. Per the germline V gene, CDR1 is SGDLS and CDR2 is YYNGEE. The CDR3 has 15 amino acids. Trimming removed 3 bases from V and 8 bases from J; junction bases left unmatched: 11.